The TCR beta chain described here comes from a study of immune heterogeneity within non-small cell lung tumors. Turning to the study itself: The tumors comprised several squamous cell carcinomas, some ten non-squamous carcinomas and 1 not otherwise specified.

Many counts were recorded for this clonotype. Its specificity is unknown. Study-level results: Local tumor mutational burden showed a correlation with local T-cell clonality that was moderate but significant (R 0.3 to 0.35).

Germline CDR1 SGHRS, CDR2 YFSETQ. V was shortened by 4 bases and J by 1 base, with 18 bases between the two germline ends. The CDR3 length is 16 residues. Genomic DNA from bulk tumor acted as the template, and 600 ng was loaded per sample. Surgery yielded several widely spaced biopsies per primary tumor. Patients with untreated, newly diagnosed non-small cell lung cancer underwent curative surgery. Donation came from patients with newly diagnosed non-small cell lung cancer who were having surgery with curative intent. The TCR beta CDR3 region underwent multiplex PCR amplification with 32 V and 13 J primers. MiXCR, applied by TCRdb to the multiplex PCR reads, yields one record per CDR3 protein. Found here are some 14,000 distinct CDR3 sequences, approximately 30% of them singletons; the top ten hold less than 5%.

Sample: lung tumor tissue. This chain links TRBV5-1 with TRBJ2-7, with D possibly TRBD1 on 6 matching bases. This sequence originates from a man in his forties with non-small cell lung cancer. The CDR3 nucleotides are TGCGCCAGCAGCGAAATAGGACAGCCAACTTCCTACGAGCAGTACTTC. Protein product: CASSEIGQPTSYEQYF.